A single sample is the source of the 27 T cell receptor beta chains below, sequenced in a study of blood T cell repertoires in COVID-19. The repertoire was sequenced with immunoSEQ multiplex PCR; TCRdb's copy has only in-frame clones and lacks some. The sample has roughly 70,000 clones; 65% to 85% are singletons. The sequencing input was peripheral blood. The receptors come from a woman older than 75 with active or convalescent COVID-19.

This sequence joins TRBV6-4 and TRBJ2-3; 12 nucleotides match TRBD1. V lost 4 bases to trimming and J lost 7 bases; unmatched junction nucleotides: 3. Germline values: CDR1 MRHNA, CDR2 SNTAGT. The CDR3 consists of 14 residues. CDR3 amino acids: CASSGDRGHYTQYF. In DNA, the CDR3 is TGTGCCAGCAGTGGGGACAGGGGGCATTATACGCAGTATTTT.

The rearrangement links TRBV3-1 (or the pseudogene TRBV3-2) to TRBJ2-1; TRBD1 matches 9 bases. V trimming: 5 bases; J trimming: 1 base; junction bases outside the gene matches: 0. Germline V gene lookup returns CDR1 LGHDT and CDR2 YNNKEL (reference sequence). The CDR3 contains 14 residues. CDR3 protein: CASSDRGSYNEQFF. The CDR3 nucleotides are TGTGCCAGCAGCGACAGGGGGTCCTACAATGAGCAGTTCTTC.

The chain uses TRBV7-9 and TRBJ2-2; TRBD1 matches at 9 bases. This CDR3 contains 15 residues. V lost 6 bases and J lost 1; bases outside the gene matches: 3. Germline CDR1 reads SEHNR; CDR2 reads FQNEAQ (reference sequence). The CDR3 here is CASSTGGLNTGELFF. CDR3 in DNA: TGTGCCAGCAGTACAGGGGGCCTGAACACCGGGGAGCTGTTTTTT.

CDR3 in amino acids: CASSYIGGNSPLHF. In DNA, the CDR3 is TGTGCCAGCAGTTACATAGGGGGCAATTCACCCCTCCACTTT. The chain couples TRBV6-2 or TRBV6-3 to TRBJ1-6, with 7 positions matching TRBD1. From germline, CDR1 is MNHEY and CDR2 SVGEGT. This CDR3 comprises 14 residues. After removal of 2 bases from V and 7 bases from J, the junction contained 2 bases not matched to a gene.

The rearrangement uses TRBV7-9 and TRBJ1-1, with D possibly being TRBD1 (5 bases). V was shortened by 3 bases and J by 1 base, with 12 bases between the two germline ends. CDR3 length: 15 amino acids. Germline loops: CDR1 SEHNR, CDR2 FQNEAQ (reference sequence). CDR3 sequence reads: CASSLMATANTEAFF. CDR3 in DNA: TGTGCCAGCAGCTTGATGGCGACAGCGAACACTGAAGCTTTCTTT.

The chain carries TRBV5-1 and TRBJ1-5; D gene ambiguous. Germline V gene sequence: CDR1 SGHRS, CDR2 YFSETQ. Trimming cost V 3 bases and J 4 bases, with 14 bases left between them. CDR3 size: 15 residues. The CDR3 DNA reads as TGCGCCAGCAGCTCCCATGGGGAGGTGAATCAGCCCCAGCATTTT. It encodes CASSSHGEVNQPQHF.

The rearrangement uses TRBV5-1 and TRBJ1-1; D may be TRBD1 (5 bases). V was clipped by 4 bases and J by 0 bases, with 13 bases between them. The CDR3 is 15 residues long. The germline CDR1 and CDR2 sequences are SGHRS and YFSETQ. The CDR3 DNA reads TGCGCCAGCAGCCCCAGGACAAGCGTGAACACTGAAGCTTTCTTT. Protein: CASSPRTSVNTEAFF.

The rearrangement joins TRBV6-6 to TRBJ1-5, with TRBD1 identical over 7 bases. The CDR3 is made up of 13 amino acids. Unmatched junction bases numbered 6, after V lost 7 bases and J lost 6 bases. The germline gives CDR1 MNHNY, CDR2 SVGAGI (reference sequence). The CDR3 sequence: CASTDRVVQPQHF. The CDR3 coding sequence is TGTGCCAGCACCGACAGGGTCGTTCAGCCCCAGCATTTT.

The rearrangement uses TRBV6-6 and TRBJ2-1; 7 bases fit TRBD2. This CDR3 has 15 amino acids. CDR1 MNHNY and CDR2 SVGAGI come from the germline V gene (reference sequence). V lost 4 bases to trimming and J lost 9 bases; unmatched junction nucleotides: 12. The CDR3 nucleotides read TGTGCCAGCAGTTCAACTAGCGCCTCTTCGAGTGAGCAGTTCTTC. This codes for CASSSTSASSSEQFF.

This clone has ten or more counts. The gene calls are TRBV11-2 and TRBJ2-1; D possibly corresponds to TRBD2 (6 bases). The CDR3 sequence is 16 residues long. Trimming took 5 bases from V and 4 from J, leaving 18 bases between them. Looked up from germline, CDR1 is SGHAT and CDR2 is FQNNGV. CDR3 nucleotide sequence: TGTGCCAGCAGCGTAAGTTCAGCGGGCCTATACAATGAGCAGTTCTTC. Translated: CASSVSSAGLYNEQFF.

The rearrangement joins TRBV28 to TRBJ1-1, with D tentatively TRBD1 (6 bases). The length of the CDR3 is 13 residues. V was cut by 11 bases and J by 4 bases, with 17 bases left in between. CDR1 MDHEN and CDR2 SYDVKM come from the germline V gene. The CDR3: CAVKRGSVTEAFF. The CDR3 DNA follows: TGTGCCGTAAAGAGGGGGTCCGTCACTGAAGCTTTCTTT. The whole variable domain, remainder taken from reference TRBV28 and TRBJ1-1, is DVKVTQSSRYLVKRTGEKVFLECVQDMDHENMFWYRQDPGLGLRLIYFSYDVKMKEKGDIPEGYSVSREKKERFSLILESASTNQTSMYLCAVKRGSVTEAFFGQGTRLTVV.

This sequence joins TRBV6-5 and TRBJ1-4; 9 bases agree with TRBD1. Germline-derived CDR1 and CDR2 are MNHEY and SVGAGI. V shed 6 bases and J 3 bases; nucleotides not matched to a gene: 5. The CDR3 is 15 residues long. This CDR3 is CASRRDRDANEKLFF. The CDR3 bases are TGTGCCAGCAGGCGGGACAGGGACGCTAATGAAAAACTGTTTTTT.

The chain joins TRBV28 to TRBJ2-1; D call uncertain. The CDR3 loop spans 15 amino acids. V lost 2 bases and J lost 2, with 10 bases in between. The germline CDR1 and CDR2 sequences are MDHEN and SYDVKM. The CDR3 loop is CASSLGLNAYNEQFF. In nucleotides, the CDR3 is TGTGCCAGCAGTTTAGGGCTCAATGCCTACAATGAGCAGTTCTTC.

V gene TRBV28 combines with J gene TRBJ1-2; D is ambiguous. The CDR3 consists of 13 residues. The V and J ends lost 5 bases and 5 bases respectively, with 12 bases between them. Germline CDR1 reads MDHEN; CDR2 reads SYDVKM. DNA of the CDR3: TGTGCCAGCAGTACCGGTGGGAGATATGGCTACACCTTC. It encodes CASSTGGRYGYTF.

This clone was observed a single time. The chain uses TRBV19 and TRBJ2-7, with a weak D call TRBD2 (6 bases). Trimming left V 6 bases short and J 0 bases short, with 12 bases between. The CDR3 spans 14 residues. CDR1 LNHDA and CDR2 SQIVND come from the germline V gene (reference sequence). DNA of the CDR3: TGTGCCAGTAGCCTGAACGGGGGCTCCTACGAGCAGTACTTC. It encodes CASSLNGGSYEQYF.

The V and J genes are TRBV28 and TRBJ2-7; D might be TRBD1 (6 bases). This CDR3 is 16 amino acids long. V was clipped by 6 bases and J by 2 bases, with 20 bases between them. CDR1 and CDR2 (germline): MDHEN, SYDVKM. In DNA form, the CDR3 reads TGTGCCAGCAGCCCCCCGCAGGGGATGGGGGCCTACGAGCAGTACTTC. Protein product: CASSPPQGMGAYEQYF.

V and J are TRBV15 and TRBJ1-1; D call uncertain. Trimming cost V 6 bases and J 1 base, with 9 bases left between them. The germline CDR1 and CDR2 sequences are LNHNV and YYDKDF (reference sequence). CDR3 size: 13 residues. The DNA of the CDR3 is TGTGCCACCAGGTCTACCGCGAACACTGAAGCTTTCTTT. This translates into CATRSTANTEAFF.

The V gene is TRBV19, the J gene TRBJ1-3; D remains ambiguous. The V end lost 3 bases, the J end lost 0 bases, and 15 bases lay between the germline ends. The length of the CDR3 is 17 residues. Germline V gives CDR1 LNHDA, CDR2 SQIVND (reference sequence). The CDR3 DNA reads TGTGCCAGTAGTATGGGCCCGAAGGCGAGCTCTGGAAACACCATATATTTT. Encoded protein: CASSMGPKASSGNTIYF. The full variable domain, rest sourced from reference TRBV19 and TRBJ1-3, is DGGITQSPKYLFRKEGQNVTLSCEQNLNHDAMYWYRQDPGQGLRLIYYSQIVNDFQKGDIAEGYSVSREKKESFPLTVTSAQKNPTAFYLCASSMGPKASSGNTIYFGEGSWLTVV.

The chain carries TRBV11-2 and TRBJ2-2, with D perhaps matching TRBD1 (6 bases). Trimming took off 2 bases at V and 5 bases at J, with 15 bases between the two ends. This CDR3 has 16 amino acids. Germline values: CDR1 SGHAT, CDR2 FQNNGV. Here the CDR3 reads CASSLKLGAETGELFF. CDR3 sequence (DNA): TGTGCCAGCAGCTTAAAGCTGGGGGCAGAGACCGGGGAGCTGTTTTTT.

V usage is TRBV19 and J usage is TRBJ1-1, with 8 bases that match TRBD1. The CDR3 has 17 residues. V lost 3 bases, J lost 3 bases, and 12 bases stayed unmatched. Looked up from germline, CDR1 is LNHDA and CDR2 is SQIVND (reference sequence). The CDR3 loop is CASSMGRGRDGDTEAFF. Written as DNA, the CDR3 is TGTGCCAGTAGTATGGGCAGGGGGCGAGACGGTGACACTGAAGCTTTCTTT.

This clone was seen only once. The chain has TRBV27 and TRBJ1-2, with D tentatively TRBD1 (6 bases). This CDR3 region has 15 residues. V lost 0 bases, J lost 1 base, and 9 bases lay in between. Germline CDR1 reads MNHEY; CDR2 reads SMNVEV (reference sequence). The CDR3, as DNA: TGTGCCAGCAGTTTATCGGGAGGGGGTAACTATGGCTACACCTTC. Protein: CASSLSGGGNYGYTF.

The genes are TRBV19 and TRBJ1-5, with TRBD1 as a possible D gene (5 bases). The V gene lost 7 bases and the J gene lost 4 bases, with 17 bases spanning the gap. The CDR3 has 15 amino acids. Germline V CDR1 and CDR2: LNHDA, SQIVND (reference sequence). The CDR3 nucleotides read TGTGCCAGTACCGCTTTGTACGGGGGGAATCAGCCCCAGCATTTT. Protein sequence: CASTALYGGNQPQHF.

This clone has more than one count but fewer than ten. This chain connects TRBV7-6 to TRBJ1-3, with D unresolved. Between the trimmed V and J ends, which lost 0 bases and 0 bases, there was a span of 15 bases. Germline values: CDR1 SGHVS, CDR2 FNYEAQ. The CDR3 length is 18 residues. The CDR3 sequence is CASSLAIAFGDSGNTIYF. CDR3 DNA: TGTGCCAGCAGCTTAGCCATAGCTTTCGGGGACTCTGGAAACACCATATATTTT.

This chain uses TRBV3-1 (or the pseudogene TRBV3-2) with TRBJ1-3; perhaps TRBD1 as D (5 bases). Germline V gene data show CDR1 as LGHDT and CDR2 as YNNKEL (reference sequence). V was clipped by 3 bases and J by 2 bases, with 14 bases between them. This CDR3 contains 16 residues. The CDR3 protein is CASSHWDSFTGNTIYF. The CDR3 nucleotides read TGTGCCAGCAGCCACTGGGACTCTTTTACTGGAAACACCATATATTTT.

This chain uses TRBV2 with TRBJ1-2, with 8 bases aligning to TRBD1. Germline loops: CDR1 SNHLY, CDR2 FYNNEI. This CDR3 is built from 12 residues. The V gene end was trimmed by 3 bases and the J gene end by 7 bases; junction bases not matched to a gene: 1. The DNA of the CDR3 is TGTGCCAGCAGTGACAGGGGGCTTGGCTACACCTTC. The encoded protein is CASSDRGLGYTF.

The chain links TRBV11-1 to TRBJ1-2, with D maybe TRBD1 (5 bases). Germline V CDR1 and CDR2: SGHAT, FQDESV (reference sequence). Between the trimmed V and J ends, which lost 5 bases and 7 bases, there was a span of 11 bases. The CDR3 runs 12 residues. The CDR3 DNA reads TGTGCCAGCAGCCCCGGACATTCTGGCTACACCTTC. It codes for CASSPGHSGYTF.

This clone was recorded once. The chain links TRBV2 to TRBJ2-1; 8 nucleotides agree with TRBD2. V trimming: 2 bases; J trimming: 4 bases; junction bases outside the gene matches: 1. Germline assignment: CDR1 SNHLY and CDR2 FYNNEI. The length of the CDR3 is 14 residues. CDR3 coding DNA: TGTGCCAGCAGTGAATCTAGCGGGTACAATGAGCAGTTCTTC. This translates into CASSESSGYNEQFF.